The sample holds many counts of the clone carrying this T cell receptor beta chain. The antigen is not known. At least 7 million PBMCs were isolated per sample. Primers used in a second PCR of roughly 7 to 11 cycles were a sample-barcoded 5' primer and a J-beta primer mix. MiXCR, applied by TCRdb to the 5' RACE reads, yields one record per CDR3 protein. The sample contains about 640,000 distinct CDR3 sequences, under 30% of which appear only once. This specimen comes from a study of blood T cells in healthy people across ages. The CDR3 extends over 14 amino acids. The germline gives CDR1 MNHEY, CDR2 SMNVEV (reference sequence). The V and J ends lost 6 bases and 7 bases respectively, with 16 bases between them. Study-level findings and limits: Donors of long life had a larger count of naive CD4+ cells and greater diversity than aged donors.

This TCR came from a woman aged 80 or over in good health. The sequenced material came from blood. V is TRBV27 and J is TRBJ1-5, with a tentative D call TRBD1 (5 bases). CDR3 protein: CASSPLGVVQPQHF. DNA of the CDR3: TGTGCCAGCAGCCCCCTGGGGGTCGTACAGCCCCAGCATTTT.